These 13 T cell receptor beta chains came from one sample sequenced in a study of cytomegalovirus exposure and HLA in healthy donors (dated by TCRdb to the late 2010s). The method behind the library was the immunoSEQ multiplex PCR assay. For the multiplex PCR, a mixture combining 60 forward primers for TCR Vbeta segments and 13 reverse primers for TCR Jbeta segments was used. TCRdb retrieved this table from immuneACCESS and kept in-frame rearrangements only. Not all clones are present; in checked studies, unresolved V genes account for under half, and no reason is known for the remainder. The sample table records 150,000 to 200,000 clones; 87% of these occur just once. Approximately 0.98% of the sample comes from the top ten. The source material was PBMCs. These TCRs come from a boy aged 2-15 years in good health and CMV-seronegative.

The chain's CDR3 is CASSDGGATDTQYF. Here the CDR3 DNA reads TGTGCCAGCAGTGACGGGGGGGCCACAGATACGCAGTATTTT. The rearrangement links TRBV6-6 to TRBJ2-3; 8 nucleotides agree with TRBD2. V lost 5 bases to trimming and J lost 2 bases; unmatched junction nucleotides: 3. Germline CDR1 is MNHNY and CDR2 is SVGAGI (reference sequence). CDR3 size: 14 residues.

The chain recombines TRBV18 with TRBJ2-5; 7 nucleotides match TRBD2. V dropped 0 bases and J dropped 3; count of bases not matched to a gene: 4. The CDR3 has 15 residues. CDR1 and CDR2 (germline): KGHSH, LQKENI. The CDR3 is CASSPPGSGEETQYF. CDR3 coding DNA: TGTGCCAGCTCACCACCAGGAAGCGGGGAAGAGACCCAGTACTTC.

This chain uses TRBV4-1 with TRBJ2-5; perhaps TRBD1 as D (6 bases). In germline, CDR1 is MGHRA, CDR2 YSYEKL. The CDR3 is made up of 14 amino acids. The ends were cut back, 1 base at V and 4 bases at J, with 10 bases in the middle. In DNA form, the CDR3 reads TGCGCCAGCAGCCAAGCACAGGGCCGAGAGACCCAGTACTTC. It codes for CASSQAQGRETQYF.

This sequence joins TRBV27 and TRBJ2-3; 11 bases map to TRBD2. The CDR3 loop spans 17 amino acids. With V trimmed by 2 bases and J by 4 bases, 8 bases remained unmatched. Germline assignment: CDR1 MNHEY and CDR2 SMNVEV (reference sequence). The CDR3 DNA is TGTGCCAGCAGTTTACCCTCCGGGACTAGCGGAGCAGATACGCAGTATTTT. As protein: CASSLPSGTSGADTQYF.

The chain carries TRBV5-4 and TRBJ2-3; 7 nucleotides agree with TRBD2. V was pared by 4 bases and J by 6 bases, with 11 bases of the junction left unmatched. The CDR3 consists of 15 residues. CDR1 is SGHNT and CDR2 is YYREEE in the germline V gene (reference sequence). CDR3: CASSTGRGVADTQYF. The CDR3 region has the DNA TGTGCCAGCAGCACGGGACGGGGGGTGGCGGATACGCAGTATTTT.

The V and J genes are TRBV27 and TRBJ2-7; TRBD1 is a possible D gene (6 bases). This CDR3 is built from 13 residues. Trimming cost V 2 bases and J 2 bases, with 7 bases left between them. Germline V CDR1 and CDR2: MNHEY, SMNVEV (reference sequence). Written as DNA, the CDR3 is TGTGCCAGCAGTTTAAACAGGGCCTACGAGCAGTACTTC. Encoded protein: CASSLNRAYEQYF.

The genes are TRBV5-4 and TRBJ1-6; D is possibly TRBD1 (6 bases). V was trimmed by 0 bases and J by 4 bases, leaving 11 bases between them. The CDR3 spans 16 residues. From germline, CDR1 is SGHNT and CDR2 YYREEE (reference sequence). The CDR3 loop is CASSLEGRGYNSPLHF. In DNA, the CDR3 is TGTGCCAGCAGCTTGGAGGGGAGGGGGTATAATTCACCCCTCCACTTT.

This clone has just one count. The gene calls are TRBV6-4 and TRBJ2-3; the D is unclear. The germline V gene encodes CDR1 MRHNA and CDR2 SNTAGT. This CDR3 has 15 amino acids. V lost 0 bases and J lost 2, with 9 bases in between. CDR3 in amino acids: CASSDSWASTDTQYF. The DNA of the CDR3 is TGTGCCAGCAGTGACTCATGGGCTTCCACAGATACGCAGTATTTT.

V usage is TRBV15 and J usage is TRBJ1-5, with no clear D. The CDR3 consists of 16 residues. Germline V gene sequence: CDR1 LNHNV, CDR2 YYDKDF (reference sequence). V lost 2 bases and J lost 3, with 14 bases in between. The CDR3, as DNA: TGTGCCACCAGCAGATCGATTGAGGGTCCCAATCAGCCCCAGCATTTT. Translated, it gives CATSRSIEGPNQPQHF.

V gene TRBV18 combines with J gene TRBJ1-2, with a weak D call TRBD1 (5 bases). The germline V and J ends were trimmed by 0 bases and 7 bases, with 15 bases remaining between them. CDR1 is KGHSH, CDR2 LQKENI, per germline. There are 15 residues in the CDR3. DNA of the CDR3: TGTGCCAGCTCACCACCATTCATAACGGGACTTGGCTACACCTTC. Translated: CASSPPFITGLGYTF.

Regarding this clone: The sample contains more than one DNA sequence encoding this CDR3. The chain joins TRBV19 to TRBJ2-1; TRBD2 aligns across 8 bases. Germline lookup yields CDR1 LNHDA and CDR2 SQIVND (reference sequence). The CDR3 runs to 15 residues. Trimming removed 0 bases from V and 4 bases from J; junction bases left unmatched: 2. CDR3 nucleotide sequence: TGTGCCAGTAGTATAGAGGCGGGGGGATACAATGAGCAGTTCTTC. The encoded protein is CASSIEAGGYNEQFF.

V usage is TRBV2 and J usage is TRBJ2-1; TRBD2 agrees at 11 bases. The germline V gene encodes CDR1 SNHLY and CDR2 FYNNEI. Trimming took 4 bases from V and 8 from J; bases not matched to a gene: 10. The CDR3 sequence is 16 residues long. CDR3 residues: CASSATLAGGPDEQFF. CDR3 in DNA: TGTGCCAGCAGTGCTACGTTAGCGGGGGGGCCAGATGAGCAGTTCTTC.

The V call is TRBV29-1, the J call TRBJ2-3, with D hard to call. Trimming left V 1 base short and J 2 bases short, with 7 bases between. The CDR3 is made up of 13 amino acids. CDR1 SQVTM and CDR2 ANQGSEA come from the germline V gene. The CDR3, as DNA: TGCAGCGTTGAAGCACGGTTCACAGATACGCAGTATTTT. Translated, it gives CSVEARFTDTQYF.